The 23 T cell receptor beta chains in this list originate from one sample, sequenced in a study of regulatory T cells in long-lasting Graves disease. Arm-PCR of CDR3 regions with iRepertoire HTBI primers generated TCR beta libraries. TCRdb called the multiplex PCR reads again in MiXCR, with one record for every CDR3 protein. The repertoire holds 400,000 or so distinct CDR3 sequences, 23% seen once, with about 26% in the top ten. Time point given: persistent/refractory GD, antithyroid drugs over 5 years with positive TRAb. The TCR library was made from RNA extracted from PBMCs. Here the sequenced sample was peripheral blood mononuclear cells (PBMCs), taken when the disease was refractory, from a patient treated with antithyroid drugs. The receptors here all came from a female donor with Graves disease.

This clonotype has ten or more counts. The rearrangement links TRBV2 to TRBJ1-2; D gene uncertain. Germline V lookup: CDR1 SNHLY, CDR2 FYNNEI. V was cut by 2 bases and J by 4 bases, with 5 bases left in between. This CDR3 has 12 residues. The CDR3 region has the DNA TGTGCCAGCAGTGAACGGGGCTATGGCTACACCTTC. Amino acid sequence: CASSERGYGYTF.

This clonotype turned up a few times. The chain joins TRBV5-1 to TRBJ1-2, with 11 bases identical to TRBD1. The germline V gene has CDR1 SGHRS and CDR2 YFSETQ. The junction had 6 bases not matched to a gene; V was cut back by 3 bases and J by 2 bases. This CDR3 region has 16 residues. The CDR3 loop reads CASSSGQGAGNYGYTF. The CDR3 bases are TGCGCCAGCAGCTCAGGACAGGGGGCCGGGAACTATGGCTACACCTTC.

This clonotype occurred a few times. CDR3 coding DNA: TGTGCCAGCAGCACAAACCAGGTCCAGTACTTC. Translation: CASSTNQVQYF. The rearrangement joins TRBV9 to TRBJ2-5; D ambiguous. The length of the CDR3 is 11 residues. Trimming took 4 bases from V and 10 from J, leaving 11 bases between them. Germline V gives CDR1 SGDLS, CDR2 YYNGEE.

The CDR3 region is CASWGGLYGNTIYF. The CDR3 nucleotides read TGTGCCAGCTGGGGAGGGCTCTATGGAAACACCATATATTTT. The chain employs TRBV6-1 and TRBJ1-3; D unresolved. This CDR3 spans 14 amino acids. CDR1 and CDR2 from the germline V gene are MNHNS and SASEGT. Trimming pared 8 bases from V and 3 bases from J, leaving 14 bases between.

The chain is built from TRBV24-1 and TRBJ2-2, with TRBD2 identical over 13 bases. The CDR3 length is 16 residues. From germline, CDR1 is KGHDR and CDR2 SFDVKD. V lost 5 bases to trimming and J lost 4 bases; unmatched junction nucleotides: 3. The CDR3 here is CATSGTSGSRTGELFF. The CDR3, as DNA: TGTGCCACCAGTGGGACTAGCGGGAGTCGCACCGGGGAGCTGTTTTTT.

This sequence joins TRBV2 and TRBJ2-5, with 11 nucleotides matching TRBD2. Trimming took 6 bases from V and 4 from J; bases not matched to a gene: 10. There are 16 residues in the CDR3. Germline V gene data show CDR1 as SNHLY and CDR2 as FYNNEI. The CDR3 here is CASRLGTSGSGETQYF. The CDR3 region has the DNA TGTGCCAGCAGGTTGGGCACTAGCGGGAGTGGAGAGACCCAGTACTTC.

DNA for the CDR3: TGCAGTGCTAGTCCTAGGACTAGCGGGAGGGACCCCTACGAGCAGTACTTC. Translating it yields CSASPRTSGRDPYEQYF. The J gene is TRBJ2-7, the V gene TRBV20-1; 15 bases fit TRBD2. CDR1 is DFQATT, CDR2 SNEGSKA, per germline (reference sequence). The trim removed 3 bases at V and 2 bases at J, leaving 8 bases unmatched. The CDR3 length is 17 residues.

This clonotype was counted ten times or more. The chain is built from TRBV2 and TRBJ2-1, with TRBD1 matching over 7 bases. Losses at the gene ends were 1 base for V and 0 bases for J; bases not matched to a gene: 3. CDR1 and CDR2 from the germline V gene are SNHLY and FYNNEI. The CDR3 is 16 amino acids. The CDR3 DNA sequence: TGTGCCAGCAGTGAAGAGGCAGGGGGCTCCTACAATGAGCAGTTCTTC. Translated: CASSEEAGGSYNEQFF.

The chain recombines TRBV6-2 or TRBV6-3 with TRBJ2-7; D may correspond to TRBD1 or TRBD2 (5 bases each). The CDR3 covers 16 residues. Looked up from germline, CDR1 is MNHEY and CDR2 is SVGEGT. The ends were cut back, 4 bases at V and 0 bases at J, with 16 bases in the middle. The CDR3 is CASSFRDGMISYEQYF. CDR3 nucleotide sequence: TGTGCCAGCAGTTTCAGGGACGGAATGATCTCCTACGAGCAGTACTTC.

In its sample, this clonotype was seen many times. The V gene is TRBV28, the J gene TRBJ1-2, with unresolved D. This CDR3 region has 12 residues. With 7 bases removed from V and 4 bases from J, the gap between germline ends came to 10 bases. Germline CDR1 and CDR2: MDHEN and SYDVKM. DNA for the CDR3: TGTGCCAGCAACCGCAGTCCCTATGGCTACACCTTC. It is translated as CASNRSPYGYTF.

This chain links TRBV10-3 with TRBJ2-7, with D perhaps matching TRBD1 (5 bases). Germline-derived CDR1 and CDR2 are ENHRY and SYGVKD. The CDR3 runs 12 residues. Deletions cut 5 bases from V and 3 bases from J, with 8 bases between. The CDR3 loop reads CAISSGYYEQYF. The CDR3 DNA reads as TGTGCCATCAGTTCAGGGTACTACGAGCAGTACTTC.

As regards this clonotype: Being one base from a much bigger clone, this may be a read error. The CDR3 bases are TGTGCCTGCACACCCATCGGGACTAGCGGTAACTACGAGCAGTACTTC. Translated, it gives CACTPIGTSGNYEQYF. This chain links TRBV6-2 or TRBV6-3 with TRBJ2-7; 11 nucleotides align to TRBD2. The CDR3 runs to 16 residues. V trimming: 11 bases; J trimming: 3 bases; junction bases outside the gene matches: 15. The germline V gene has CDR1 MNHEY and CDR2 SVGEGT.

The CDR3 sequence is CSVSRLVDTGELFF. The CDR3 DNA is TGCAGCGTTTCGAGACTAGTTGATACCGGGGAGCTGTTTTTT. The chain recombines TRBV29-1 with TRBJ2-2; maybe TRBD2 (6 bases). The V end lost 5 bases, the J end lost 5 bases, and 15 bases lay between the germline ends. Germline V lookup: CDR1 SQVTM, CDR2 ANQGSEA. This CDR3 region has 14 residues.

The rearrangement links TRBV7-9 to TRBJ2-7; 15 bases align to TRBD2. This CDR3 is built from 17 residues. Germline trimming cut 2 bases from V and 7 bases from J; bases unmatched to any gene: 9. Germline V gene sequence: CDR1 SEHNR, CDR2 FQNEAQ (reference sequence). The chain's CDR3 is CASSLTGTSGRTVEQYF. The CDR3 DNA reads TGTGCCAGCAGCTTAACCGGGACTAGCGGGAGGACCGTGGAGCAGTACTTC. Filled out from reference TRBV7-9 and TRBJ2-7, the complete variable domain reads DTGVSQNPRHKITKRGQNVTFRCDPISEHNRLYWYRQTLGQGPEFLTYFQNEAQLEKSRLLSDRFSAERPKGSFSTLEIQRTEQGDSAMYLCASSLTGTSGRTVEQYFGPGTRLTVT.

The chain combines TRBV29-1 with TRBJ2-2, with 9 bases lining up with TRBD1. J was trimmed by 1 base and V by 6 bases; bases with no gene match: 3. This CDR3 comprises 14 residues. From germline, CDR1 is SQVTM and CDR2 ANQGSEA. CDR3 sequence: CSVRTGVNTGELFF. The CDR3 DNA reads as TGCAGCGTCCGGACAGGGGTGAACACCGGGGAGCTGTTTTTT.

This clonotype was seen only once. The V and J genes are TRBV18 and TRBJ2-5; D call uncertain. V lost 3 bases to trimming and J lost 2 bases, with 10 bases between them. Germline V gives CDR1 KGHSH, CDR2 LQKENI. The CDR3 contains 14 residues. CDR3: CASSPPTEQETQYF. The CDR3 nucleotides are TGTGCCAGCTCACCCCCCACGGAACAAGAGACCCAGTACTTC.

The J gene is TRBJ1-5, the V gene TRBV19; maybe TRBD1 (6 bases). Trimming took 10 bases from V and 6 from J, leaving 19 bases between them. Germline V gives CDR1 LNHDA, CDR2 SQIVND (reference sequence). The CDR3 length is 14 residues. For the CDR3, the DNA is TGTGCCACCGCACAGGGTAGGGGCAGTCAGCCCCAGCATTTT. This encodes CATAQGRGSQPQHF.

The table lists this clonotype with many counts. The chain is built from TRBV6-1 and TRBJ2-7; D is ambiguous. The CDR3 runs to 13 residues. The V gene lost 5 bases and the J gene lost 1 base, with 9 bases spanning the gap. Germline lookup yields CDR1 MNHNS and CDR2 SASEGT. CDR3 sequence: CASSTSLSYEQYF. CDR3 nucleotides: TGTGCCAGCAGTACCAGCCTTTCCTACGAGCAGTACTTC.

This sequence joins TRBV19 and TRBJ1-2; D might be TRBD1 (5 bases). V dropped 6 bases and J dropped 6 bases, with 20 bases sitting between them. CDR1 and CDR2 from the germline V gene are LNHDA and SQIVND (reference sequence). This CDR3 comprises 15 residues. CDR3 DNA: TGTGCCAGTAGCTACCCCGGGGGGATGGTCGATGGCTACACCTTC. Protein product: CASSYPGGMVDGYTF.

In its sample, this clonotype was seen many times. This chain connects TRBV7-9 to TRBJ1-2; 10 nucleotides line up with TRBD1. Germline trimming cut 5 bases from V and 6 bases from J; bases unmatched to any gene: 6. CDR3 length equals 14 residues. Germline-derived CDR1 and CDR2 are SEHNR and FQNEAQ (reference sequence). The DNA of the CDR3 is TGTGCCAGCAGCGTTGACAGGGGGCACGATGGCTACACCTTC. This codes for CASSVDRGHDGYTF.

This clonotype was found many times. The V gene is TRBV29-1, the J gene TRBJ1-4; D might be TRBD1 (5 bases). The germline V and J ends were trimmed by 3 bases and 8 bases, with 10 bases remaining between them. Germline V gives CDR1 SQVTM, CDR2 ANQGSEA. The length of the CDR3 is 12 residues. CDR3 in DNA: TGCAGCGTTGAGGGGGACCGGGAAAAACTGTTTTTT. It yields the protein CSVEGDREKLFF. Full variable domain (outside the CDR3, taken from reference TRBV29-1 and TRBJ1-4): SAVISQKPSRDICQRGTSLTIQCQVDSQVTMMFWYRQQPGQSLTLIATANQGSEATYESGFVIDKFPISRPNLTFSTLTVSNMSPEDSSIYLCSVEGDREKLFFGSGTQLSVL.

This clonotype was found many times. The CDR3 coding sequence is TGTGCCAGCAAAGGCAGCGGGGGTTCCTACGAGCAGTACTTC. This encodes CASKGSGGSYEQYF. This chain uses TRBV28 with TRBJ2-7, with 8 bases identical to TRBD2. Germline CDR1 and CDR2: MDHEN and SYDVKM. The trim removed 7 bases at V and 1 base at J, leaving 6 bases unmatched. The CDR3 spans 14 residues.

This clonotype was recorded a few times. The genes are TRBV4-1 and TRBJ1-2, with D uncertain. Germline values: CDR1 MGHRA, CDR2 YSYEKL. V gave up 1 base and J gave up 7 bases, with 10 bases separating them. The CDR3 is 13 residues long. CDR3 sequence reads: CASSQVYGFGYTF. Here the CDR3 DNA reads TGCGCCAGCAGCCAAGTATACGGTTTTGGCTACACCTTC.